Listed below are T cell receptor beta chains from one sample, sequenced in a study of neurological immune-mediated disorders. TCRdb fed the 5' RACE reads into MiXCR, producing one record per CDR3 protein. The table lists approximately 47,000 distinct CDR3 sequences, 9.5% to 15% of them singletons. Sample: PBMCs. These receptors all stem from a male donor with HTLV-1-associated myelopathy (HAM/TSP). The CDR3 runs from the conserved cysteine through the conserved F or W.

V gene: TRBV4-3
CDR3 protein: CASSQGLGVGEKLFF

V gene: TRBV4-2
CDR3 protein: CASSQDNRGTGELFF

V gene: TRBV20-1
CDR3 protein: CSAQDGQQWYQETQYF

V gene: TRBV28
CDR3 protein: CASSLVATLNSYEQYF

V gene: TRBV6-6
CDR3 protein: CASSRTSGGRAGIQSF

V gene: TRBV5-1
CDR3 protein: CASRPTGSISMNTEAFF

V gene: TRBV20-1
CDR3 protein: CSAREDSYTEAFF

V gene: TRBV5-1
CDR3 protein: CASSPRAGTETQYF

V gene: TRBV7-2
CDR3 protein: CTSSYAKVVEQFF

V gene: TRBV2
CDR3 protein: CASVRGYEQYF

V gene: TRBV12-3/TRBV12-4
CDR3 protein: CASSLVPRDTQYF

V gene: TRBV4-3
CDR3 protein: CASSRISTGGPYEQYF

V gene: TRBV7-9
CDR3 protein: CASSLNEAFF

V gene: TRBV5-1
CDR3 protein: CASSLESGAGRVQYF

V gene: TRBV6-5
CDR3 protein: CASSYRGGTSYNEQFF

V gene: TRBV3-1
CDR3 protein: CASSQVGSGLGGQFF

V gene: TRBV14
CDR3 protein: CASSQDTGNYGYTF

V gene: TRBV29-1
CDR3 protein: CSVAGLKHEQYF

V gene: TRBV6-2/TRBV6-3
CDR3 protein: CASSYDFLGGELFF

V gene: TRBV28
CDR3 protein: CVSSPQGTSNEQYF

V gene: TRBV29-1
CDR3 protein: CSVVRESGYTF

V gene: TRBV20-1
CDR3 protein: CSASWGGGFTDTQYF